One and the same sample provided the 4 T cell receptor beta chains below, sequenced in a study of CD8 T cells in Susac syndrome. An amount of RNA that ranged from roughly 0.5 to 1 ug was reverse transcribed with random hexamers. TCRdb reprocessed the immunoSEQ multiplex PCR reads via MiXCR and lists one record per CDR3 protein. The sample contains 110,000 or so distinct CDR3 sequences, approximately 94% of which appear only once. The sequenced sample consisted of CD4+ T cells from PBMCs. The receptors were gathered from a human donor in good health.

The rearrangement joins TRBV5-1 to TRBJ2-5; D is possibly TRBD2 (6 bases). This CDR3 comprises 15 residues. Per germline, CDR1 SGHRS and CDR2 YFSETQ. The V and J ends lost 4 bases and 7 bases respectively, with 20 bases between them. In nucleotides, the CDR3 is TGCGCCAGCAGCAAAGCCGGGACTGGGGCCAGGACCCAGTACTTC. Translated, it gives CASSKAGTGARTQYF.

The chain carries TRBV27 and TRBJ2-2, with TRBD2 as a possible D gene (5 bases). CDR3 size: 17 residues. Per germline, CDR1 MNHEY and CDR2 SMNVEV (reference sequence). V was cut by 3 bases and J by 4 bases, with 18 bases left in between. This chain's CDR3 is CASSFRWASPTTGELFF. DNA for the CDR3: TGTGCCAGCAGTTTCAGGTGGGCTAGCCCAACCACCGGGGAGCTGTTTTTT.

The chain is built from TRBV9 and TRBJ2-5; a weak D match, TRBD1 (6 bases). Germline CDR1 and CDR2: SGDLS and YYNGEE. V was trimmed by 3 bases and J by 2 bases, leaving 11 bases between them. This CDR3 region has 14 residues. This CDR3 reads CASSARQGQETQYF. CDR3 nucleotides: TGTGCCAGCAGCGCGCGGCAGGGGCAAGAGACCCAGTACTTC.

The V gene is TRBV7-9, the J gene TRBJ2-5; 8 bases are shared with TRBD2. The CDR3 is made up of 17 amino acids. J gave up 2 bases and V 5 bases, and 13 bases lay outside the gene matches. The germline V gene encodes CDR1 SEHNR and CDR2 FQNEAQ (reference sequence). The CDR3 is CASSPRLSGRQQETQYF. In nucleotides, the CDR3 is TGTGCCAGCAGCCCAAGGTTGAGCGGGAGACAACAAGAGACCCAGTACTTC.